The next 21 T cell receptor beta chains were all read from a single sample in a study of T cell responses to AZD1222 COVID-19 vaccine. Some clones are missing from TCRdb's copy, which holds only in-frame ones; the method was immunoSEQ multiplex PCR. The sample yields 100,000 to 120,000 clones, nearly 90% seen once. The source material was peripheral blood, sampled 28 days after the second AZD1222 dose. These receptors originate from an adult who received the AZD1222 COVID-19 vaccine.

V gene TRBV28 combines with J gene TRBJ2-7; D gene ambiguous. V was shortened by 3 bases and J by 2 bases, with 8 bases between the two germline ends. CDR3 length: 13 amino acids. Germline V gives CDR1 MDHEN, CDR2 SYDVKM. The CDR3 bases are TGTGCCAGCAGTTTTCAGGATGCCTACGAGCAGTACTTC. Translating it yields CASSFQDAYEQYF.

This chain joins TRBV5-1 and TRBJ2-2, with D hard to call. The ends were cut back, 1 base at V and 7 bases at J, with 8 bases in the middle. CDR3 size: 13 residues. Germline CDR1 is SGHRS and CDR2 is YFSETQ. In nucleotides, the CDR3 is TGCGCCAGCAGCTTGTCTGGTTACGGGGAGCTGTTTTTT. Translation: CASSLSGYGELFF.

A single count supports this clone. The genes are TRBV28 and TRBJ1-5; 8 bases are a match to TRBD1. From germline, CDR1 is MDHEN and CDR2 SYDVKM. V shed 3 bases, J shed 2 bases, and the junction held 3 bases outside the gene matches. This CDR3 contains 15 residues. CDR3 loop: CASSFSTGGNQPQHF. CDR3 DNA sequence: TGTGCCAGCAGTTTTTCGACAGGGGGCAATCAGCCCCAGCATTTT. The full variable domain, completed using reference TRBV28 and TRBJ1-5, is DVKVTQSSRYLVKRTGEKVFLECVQDMDHENMFWYRQDPGLGLRLIYFSYDVKMKEKGDIPEGYSVSREKKERFSLILESASTNQTSMYLCASSFSTGGNQPQHFGDGTRLSIL.

The V gene is TRBV7-2, the J gene TRBJ2-7; 9 bases align to TRBD2. The germline gives CDR1 SGHTA, CDR2 FQGNSA. This CDR3 has 15 amino acids. J lost 6 bases, V lost 1 base, and 7 bases had no gene match. The CDR3: CASSLGPSGTGEQYF. The CDR3 DNA reads TGTGCCAGCAGCTTAGGTCCTAGCGGGACGGGCGAGCAGTACTTC.

The V gene is TRBV21-1, the J gene TRBJ2-7; the table's D gene call, TRBD2, was not cross checked with the DNA. TRBV21-1 constitutes a pseudogene. The CDR3 runs 19 residues. The CDR3 bases are TGTGCCAGCAGCCCAAAGGGTGTGCGGGGGATTGGAATGTCCTACGAGCAGTACTTC. The encoded protein is CASSPKGVRGIGMSYEQYF.

The gene calls are TRBV28 and TRBJ2-3; 8 positions match TRBD2. The CDR3 loop spans 14 amino acids. The germline V gene has CDR1 MDHEN and CDR2 SYDVKM. Germline trimming cut 7 bases from V and 5 bases from J; bases unmatched to any gene: 8. This CDR3 is CASTRAGVVDTQYF. The CDR3 coding sequence is TGTGCCAGCACCCGAGCGGGAGTGGTAGATACGCAGTATTTT.

This chain links TRBV18 with TRBJ2-6; 9 bases are shared with TRBD1. The CDR3 consists of 15 residues. V lost 7 bases and J lost 3; bases outside the gene matches: 4. Germline CDR1 KGHSH, CDR2 LQKENI. Here the CDR3 reads CASLQGAGGANVLTF. CDR3 coding DNA: TGTGCCAGCTTACAGGGGGCAGGTGGGGCCAACGTCCTGACTTTC.

The chain links TRBV5-6 to TRBJ2-7, with a possible D match to TRBD2 (6 bases). With 0 bases removed from V and 6 bases from J, the gap between germline ends came to 10 bases. CDR1 is SGHDT and CDR2 is YYEEEE in the germline V gene. The CDR3 runs to 13 residues. The CDR3 spells CASSLAYGGEQYF. CDR3 sequence (DNA): TGTGCCAGCAGCTTGGCATACGGGGGCGAGCAGTACTTC. Complete variable domain (other parts from reference TRBV5-6 and TRBJ2-7): DAGVTQSPTHLIKTRGQQVTLRCSPKSGHDTVSWYQQALGQGPQFIFQYYEEEERQRGNFPDRFSGHQFPNYSSELNVNALLLGDSALYLCASSLAYGGEQYFGPGTRLTVT.

The rearrangement joins TRBV3-1 (or the pseudogene TRBV3-2) to TRBJ2-5; 9 nucleotides line up with TRBD1. The trim removed 4 bases at V and 5 bases at J, leaving 11 bases unmatched. In germline, CDR1 is LGHDT, CDR2 YNNKEL (reference sequence). The CDR3 extends over 16 amino acids. This chain's CDR3 is CASSRPIGQGTETQYF. CDR3 in DNA: TGTGCCAGCAGCCGCCCTATCGGACAGGGGACGGAGACCCAGTACTTC.

The CDR3 DNA sequence: TGTGCCAGCAGTTACTCAACGGACGGGCGGTACTTC. This encodes CASSYSTDGRYF. The gene calls are TRBV6-5 and TRBJ2-7; no reliable D call. V was pared by 0 bases and J by 12 bases, with 12 bases between. Germline lookup yields CDR1 MNHEY and CDR2 SVGAGI. CDR3 length equals 12 residues.

This clone was seen only once. In nucleotides, the CDR3 is TGTGCCAGCAGCTCCCCAGAGAACACTGAAGCTTTCTTT. It specifies CASSSPENTEAFF. The J gene is TRBJ1-1, the V gene TRBV28; no definite D call. The CDR3 runs to 13 residues. Germline V lookup: CDR1 MDHEN, CDR2 SYDVKM. V shed 6 bases and J shed 1 base, with 9 bases lying between them.

The J gene is TRBJ2-7, the V gene TRBV5-1; 8 positions match TRBD2. This CDR3 has 14 residues. V lost 4 bases, J lost 5 bases, and 8 bases stayed unmatched. Germline values: CDR1 SGHRS, CDR2 YFSETQ. The CDR3 reads CASSQAGAFDEQYF. CDR3 DNA sequence: TGCGCCAGCAGCCAAGCGGGAGCGTTCGACGAGCAGTACTTC.

V usage is TRBV7-8 and J usage is TRBJ2-1; 8 bases fit TRBD1. From germline, CDR1 is SGHVS and CDR2 FQNEAQ. V trimming: 4 bases; J trimming: 12 bases; junction bases outside the gene matches: 8. This CDR3 is built from 13 residues. As DNA, the CDR3 is TGTGCCAGCAGCTCCAACCGGGACAGGTGGCAGTTCTTC. Translation: CASSSNRDRWQFF.

This clone was observed a single time. J is TRBJ2-7 and V is TRBV12-3 or TRBV12-4; D might be TRBD1 (6 bases). V was cut by 6 bases and J by 5 bases, with 11 bases left in between. This CDR3 is built from 12 residues. The DNA for the CDR3 is TGTGCCAGCAGCCCAGGGGTCCACGAGCAGTACTTC. Protein sequence: CASSPGVHEQYF.

The chain carries TRBV15 and TRBJ2-7; TRBD1 or TRBD2 may be the D gene (5 bases each). This CDR3 spans 14 amino acids. V was shortened by 3 bases and J by 2 bases, with 11 bases between the two germline ends. The germline V gene has CDR1 LNHNV and CDR2 YYDKDF (reference sequence). In DNA form, the CDR3 reads TGTGCCACCAGCAGGGCTCCGGGGCCCTACGAGCAGTACTTC. It yields the protein CATSRAPGPYEQYF.

The chain has TRBV5-8 and TRBJ1-3; tentative D call: TRBD1 (6 bases). Between the trimmed V and J ends, which lost 4 bases and 0 bases, there was a span of 11 bases. Germline V CDR1 and CDR2: SGHTS, YDEGEE. This CDR3 region has 15 residues. DNA for the CDR3: TGTGCCAGCAGCCGCCGACAGGTCTCTGGAAACACCATATATTTT. This translates into CASSRRQVSGNTIYF.

The rearrangement uses TRBV7-4 and TRBJ1-4; no reliable D call. Germline V gives CDR1 SGHVT, CDR2 SQSDAQ. The germline V and J ends were trimmed by 5 bases and 8 bases, with 24 bases remaining between them. The CDR3 covers 17 residues. The CDR3 DNA is TGTGCCAGCAGCCCAGTTATTCCCTTGGTTGACGGGGAAAAACTGTTTTTT. The encoded protein is CASSPVIPLVDGEKLFF.

The chain has TRBV9 and TRBJ1-1; a possible D gene is TRBD1 (6 bases). The germline V gene has CDR1 SGDLS and CDR2 YYNGEE. The CDR3 runs 15 residues. The V end was cut by 4 bases, the J end by 4 bases, with 17 bases between. The CDR3 DNA reads TGTGCCAGCAGCTGGGGGAAGGGGGTGGGCACTGAAGCTTTCTTT. Translating gives CASSWGKGVGTEAFF.

The chain joins TRBV27 to TRBJ1-5; 7 bases agree with TRBD1. This CDR3 contains 16 residues. The germline gives CDR1 MNHEY, CDR2 SMNVEV (reference sequence). V dropped 3 bases and J dropped 3; count of bases not matched to a gene: 8. The CDR3 region has the DNA TGTGCCAGCAGTTTGGGTGGGACAGCGATCAATCAGCCCCAGCATTTT. Translation gives CASSLGGTAINQPQHF.

The V gene is TRBV28, the J gene TRBJ2-1, with a tentative D call TRBD2 (5 bases). CDR3 length equals 14 residues. Germline V gene sequence: CDR1 MDHEN, CDR2 SYDVKM. V gave up 11 bases and J gave up 4 bases, with 18 bases separating them. The DNA of the CDR3 is TGTGCCGGAATGACCCCCGGAGGATACAATGAGCAGTTCTTC. Protein: CAGMTPGGYNEQFF. Full variable domain (missing parts from reference TRBV28 and TRBJ2-1): DVKVTQSSRYLVKRTGEKVFLECVQDMDHENMFWYRQDPGLGLRLIYFSYDVKMKEKGDIPEGYSVSREKKERFSLILESASTNQTSMYLCAGMTPGGYNEQFFGPGTRLTVL.

This rearrangement joins TRBV27 to TRBJ1-6; TRBD1 is a possible D gene (6 bases). Germline CDR1 MNHEY, CDR2 SMNVEV (reference sequence). Trimming cost V 0 bases and J 6 bases, with 9 bases left between them. The CDR3 spans 15 residues. CDR3 sequence (DNA): TGTGCCAGCAGTTTATCCCGACAGGTTAATTCACCCCTCCACTTT. It encodes CASSLSRQVNSPLHF.